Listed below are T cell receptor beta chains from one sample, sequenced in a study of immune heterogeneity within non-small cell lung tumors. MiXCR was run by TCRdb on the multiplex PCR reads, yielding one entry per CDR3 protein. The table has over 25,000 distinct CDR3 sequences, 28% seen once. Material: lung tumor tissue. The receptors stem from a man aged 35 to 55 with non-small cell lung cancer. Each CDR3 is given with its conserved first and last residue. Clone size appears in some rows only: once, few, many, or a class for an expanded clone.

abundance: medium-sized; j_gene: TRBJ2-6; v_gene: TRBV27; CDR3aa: CASSVGPSANVLTF
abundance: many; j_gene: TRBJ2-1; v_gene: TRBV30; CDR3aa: CAWSPRPTSGRGNEQFF
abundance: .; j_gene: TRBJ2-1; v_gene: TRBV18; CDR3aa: CASSPAGLAAGKEQFF
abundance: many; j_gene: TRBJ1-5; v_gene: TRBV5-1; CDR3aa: CASSLEGGGNQPQHF
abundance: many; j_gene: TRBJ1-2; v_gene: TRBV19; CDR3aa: CASSQNYGYTF
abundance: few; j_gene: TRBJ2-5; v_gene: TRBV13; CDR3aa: CASSPGPGLADQETQYF
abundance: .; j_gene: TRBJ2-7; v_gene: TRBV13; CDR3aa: CASSPGLAGGKGVRYEQYF
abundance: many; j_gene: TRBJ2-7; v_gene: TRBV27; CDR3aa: CASRYRYYGEQYF
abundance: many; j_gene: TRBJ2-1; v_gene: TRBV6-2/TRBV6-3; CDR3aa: CASSYATNEQFF
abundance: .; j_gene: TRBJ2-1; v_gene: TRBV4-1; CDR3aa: CASSEDESRTIWNNEQFF
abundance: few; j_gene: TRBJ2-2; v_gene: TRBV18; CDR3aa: CASSLGQGNTGELFF
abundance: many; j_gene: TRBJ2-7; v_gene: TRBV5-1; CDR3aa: CASSLRTGPSVWYF
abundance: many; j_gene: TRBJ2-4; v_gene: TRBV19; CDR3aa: CASSGQGLAGGPGIQYF
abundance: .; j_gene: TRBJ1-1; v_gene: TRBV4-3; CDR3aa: CASSQTRGDTEAFF
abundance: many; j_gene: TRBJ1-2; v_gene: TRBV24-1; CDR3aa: CATSEGQLYGYTF
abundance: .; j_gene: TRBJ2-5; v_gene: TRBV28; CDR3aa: CANSSRGLGGGTQYF
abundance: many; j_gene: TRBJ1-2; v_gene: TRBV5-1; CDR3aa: CASSLQPGQGAGGYTF
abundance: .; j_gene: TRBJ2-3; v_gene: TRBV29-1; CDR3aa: CSVGGRANTQYF
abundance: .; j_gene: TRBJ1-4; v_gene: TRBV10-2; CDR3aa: CASSETPLGEKLFF
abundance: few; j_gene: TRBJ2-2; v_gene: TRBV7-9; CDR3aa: CASSPPGAAANTGELFF
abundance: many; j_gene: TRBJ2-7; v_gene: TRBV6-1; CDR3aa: CASSPLAGVSSYEQYF
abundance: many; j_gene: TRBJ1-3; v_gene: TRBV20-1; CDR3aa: CSASPAGSSGNTIYF
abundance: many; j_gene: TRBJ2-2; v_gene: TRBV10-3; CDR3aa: CATTDRGPGELFF
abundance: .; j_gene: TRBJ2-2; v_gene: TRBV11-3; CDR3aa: CASTRGQTTGKLFF
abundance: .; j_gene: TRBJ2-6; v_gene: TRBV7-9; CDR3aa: CASSLRQGAGANVLTF
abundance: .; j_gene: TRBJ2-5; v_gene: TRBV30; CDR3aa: CAWASGGKTQYF
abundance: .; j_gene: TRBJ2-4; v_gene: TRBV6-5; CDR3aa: CASSYTTGQGPAKNIQYF
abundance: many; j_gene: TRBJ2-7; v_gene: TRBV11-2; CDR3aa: CASSPGLAGDYEQYF
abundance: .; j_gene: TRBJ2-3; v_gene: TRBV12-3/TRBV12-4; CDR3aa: CACRIDQTSGAGTQYF
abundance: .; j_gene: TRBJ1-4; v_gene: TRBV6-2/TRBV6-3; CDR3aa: CARRQGSRGNEKLFF
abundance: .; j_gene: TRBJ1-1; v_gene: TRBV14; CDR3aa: CASSQAQAGGTEAFF
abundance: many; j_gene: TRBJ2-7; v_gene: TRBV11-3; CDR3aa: CASSSNKAYEQYF
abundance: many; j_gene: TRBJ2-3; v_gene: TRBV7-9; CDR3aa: CASSGHRDSNTDTQYF
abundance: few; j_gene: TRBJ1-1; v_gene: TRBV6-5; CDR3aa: CASSYKGFSTEAFF
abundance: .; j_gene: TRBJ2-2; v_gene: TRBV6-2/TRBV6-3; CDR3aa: CASSQRYGGELFF
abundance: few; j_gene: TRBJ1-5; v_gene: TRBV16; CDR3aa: CASSQSLNQPQHF
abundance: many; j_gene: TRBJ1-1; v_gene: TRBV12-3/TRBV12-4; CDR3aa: CASSIGTADEAFF
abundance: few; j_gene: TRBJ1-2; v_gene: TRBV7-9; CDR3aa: CASSLAPEFYGYTF
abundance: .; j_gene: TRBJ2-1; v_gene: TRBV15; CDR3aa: CATSRDSGLAGYNEQFF
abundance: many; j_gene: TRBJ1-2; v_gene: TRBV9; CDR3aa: CASRRQGGYTF
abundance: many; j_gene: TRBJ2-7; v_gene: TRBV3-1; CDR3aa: CASSQELEGSEQYF
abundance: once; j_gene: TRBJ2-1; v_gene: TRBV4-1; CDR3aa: CASSQDGSANSEQFF
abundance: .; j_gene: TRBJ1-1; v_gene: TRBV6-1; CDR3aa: CASSPLTGTEAFF
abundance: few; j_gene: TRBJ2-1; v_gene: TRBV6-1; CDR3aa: CASSEWAVRSSYNEQFF
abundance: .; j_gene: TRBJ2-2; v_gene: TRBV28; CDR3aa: CASSSPGGTGELFF
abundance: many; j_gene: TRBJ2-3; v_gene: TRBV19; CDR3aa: CASSGRAGTDTQYF
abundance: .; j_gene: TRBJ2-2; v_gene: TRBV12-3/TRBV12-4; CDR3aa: CASRGTAGNTGELFF
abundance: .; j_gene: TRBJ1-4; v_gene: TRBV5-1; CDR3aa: CASRYSNEKLFF
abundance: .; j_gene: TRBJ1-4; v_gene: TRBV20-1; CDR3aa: CSASKQVCEKLFF
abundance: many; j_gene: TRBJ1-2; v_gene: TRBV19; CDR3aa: CASRLTGALQLNYGYTF
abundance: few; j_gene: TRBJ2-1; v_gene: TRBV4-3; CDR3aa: CASAQTSGRGSEQFF
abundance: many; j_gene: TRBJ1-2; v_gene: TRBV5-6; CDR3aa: CASSLRGNHYGYTF
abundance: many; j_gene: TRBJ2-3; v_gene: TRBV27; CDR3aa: CASAVADTQYF
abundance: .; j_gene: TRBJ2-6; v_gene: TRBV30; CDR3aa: CAWSLSGANVLTF
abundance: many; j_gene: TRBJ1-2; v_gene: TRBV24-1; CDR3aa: CATSLGNYGYTF
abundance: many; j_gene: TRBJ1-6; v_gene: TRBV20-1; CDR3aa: CSARDRDKGEYSPLHF
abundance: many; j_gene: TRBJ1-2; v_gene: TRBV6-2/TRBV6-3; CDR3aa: CASSSRTFGYTF
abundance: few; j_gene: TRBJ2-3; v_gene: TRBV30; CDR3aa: CAWSLGSGRTDTQYF